One sample yielded the 24 T cell receptor beta chains listed below, sequenced in a study of T cells in Graves' hyperthyroidism and ophthalmopathy. What was amplified from RNA transcripts were TCR beta CDR3 regions. When the TCR CDR3 underwent first-round RT-PCR, the HTBI primer set was used. Each CDR3 protein gets one entry after TCRdb re-called the multiplex PCR reads with MiXCR. The sample has 460,000 or so distinct CDR3 sequences, approximately 15% seen once. Sequencing was done on a sample of blood. These TCRs come from a woman under 30 with Graves' hyperthyroidism.

This clonotype turned up a few times. The chain links TRBV11-3 to TRBJ2-7, with 10 nucleotides matching TRBD1. The CDR3 loop spans 15 amino acids. Germline loops: CDR1 SGHNT, CDR2 YENEEA. The J segment lost 7 bases and the V segment lost 4 bases, leaving 10 bases of the junction unmatched. The CDR3 region has the DNA TGTGCCAGCAGCTCCCGGGACAGGGGCGCCGGGGAGCAGTACTTC. It translates to CASSSRDRGAGEQYF.

This clonotype was seen a few times. The chain couples TRBV20-1 to TRBJ2-2; 7 nucleotides align to TRBD2. The CDR3 consists of 15 residues. Germline V CDR1 and CDR2: DFQATT, SNEGSKA (reference sequence). V was pared by 6 bases and J by 4 bases, with 11 bases of the junction left unmatched. As DNA, the CDR3 is TGCAGTGCCACCCCGGGGAGCGGGATCACCGGGGAGCTGTTTTTT. Amino acid sequence: CSATPGSGITGELFF.

This rearrangement joins TRBV7-9 to TRBJ1-5; D possibly corresponds to TRBD1 (6 bases). The CDR3 runs 16 residues. Germline CDR1 SEHNR, CDR2 FQNEAQ (reference sequence). V lost 0 bases and J lost 2, with 11 bases in between. CDR3 nucleotides: TGTGCCAGCAGCTTAGCCGGGGGGCCGGGCAATCAGCCCCAGCATTTT. It is translated as CASSLAGGPGNQPQHF.

There are many counts of this clonotype. The chain combines TRBV27 with TRBJ1-5; D uncertain. There are 15 residues in the CDR3. V was trimmed by 6 bases and J by 6 bases, leaving 18 bases between them. The germline CDR1 and CDR2 sequences are MNHEY and SMNVEV (reference sequence). CDR3 sequence: CASSLGGLIRQPQHF. The CDR3, as DNA: TGTGCCAGCAGCTTAGGTGGACTGATCCGTCAGCCCCAGCATTTT.

The V and J genes are TRBV29-1 and TRBJ1-1; D uncertain. With 4 bases removed from V and 0 bases from J, the gap between germline ends came to 9 bases. Germline CDR1 SQVTM, CDR2 ANQGSEA. This CDR3 has 13 residues. CDR3 DNA sequence: TGCAGCGTTGGGGCAGACATGAACACTGAAGCTTTCTTT. Encoded protein: CSVGADMNTEAFF. Drawing the rest from reference TRBV29-1 and TRBJ1-1, the complete variable domain is SAVISQKPSRDICQRGTSLTIQCQVDSQVTMMFWYRQQPGQSLTLIATANQGSEATYESGFVIDKFPISRPNLTFSTLTVSNMSPEDSSIYLCSVGADMNTEAFFGQGTRLTVV.

This clonotype has a count of ten or more. The V call is TRBV19, the J call TRBJ2-1; TRBD2 aligns across 10 bases. The CDR3 covers 16 residues. With 6 bases clipped from V and 0 bases from J, the junction kept 5 bases outside the gene matches. Germline values: CDR1 LNHDA, CDR2 SQIVND (reference sequence). CDR3 nucleotide sequence: TGTGCCAGTAGGAGGACTAGCGGTTACTCCTACAATGAGCAGTTCTTC. Its translation is CASRRTSGYSYNEQFF.

This clonotype was counted between two and nine times. The chain employs TRBV27 and TRBJ2-6; no clear D. Germline values: CDR1 MNHEY, CDR2 SMNVEV (reference sequence). The CDR3 extends over 16 amino acids. Trimming cost V 2 bases and J 4 bases, with 12 bases left between them. The CDR3 spells CASSLSWGLGANVLTF. The CDR3, as DNA: TGTGCCAGCAGTTTAAGTTGGGGTCTGGGGGCCAACGTCCTGACTTTC.

This clonotype was seen many times. V usage is TRBV6-1 and J usage is TRBJ2-5, with 9 nucleotides matching TRBD1. Trimming removed 7 bases from V and 5 bases from J; junction bases left unmatched: 8. The CDR3 spans 14 residues. Germline CDR1 MNHNS, CDR2 SASEGT. CDR3 sequence: CASTRDRDMETQYF. The DNA for the CDR3 is TGTGCCAGCACCCGGGACAGGGATATGGAGACCCAGTACTTC.

This clonotype was picked up many times. The chain links TRBV6-5 to TRBJ2-1; 10 nucleotides match TRBD2. Germline CDR1 and CDR2: MNHEY and SVGAGI. CDR3 length: 15 residues. With V trimmed by 4 bases and J by 5 bases, 5 bases remained unmatched. The CDR3 coding sequence is TGTGCCAGCAGTTGGGCTAGCGGGAGCGACAATGAGCAGTTCTTC. It codes for CASSWASGSDNEQFF.

This clonotype was detected only a few times. This sequence joins TRBV14 and TRBJ2-7; 9 positions match TRBD2. This CDR3 is built from 14 residues. The V gene end was trimmed by 3 bases and the J gene end by 2 bases; junction bases not matched to a gene: 2. Germline CDR1 and CDR2: SGHDN and FVKESK. The CDR3 loop is CASSQLAGPYEQYF. The CDR3 nucleotides read TGTGCCAGCAGCCAGCTAGCGGGACCCTACGAGCAGTACTTC.

This clonotype showed up many times. The V gene is TRBV30, the J gene TRBJ1-1; 10 bases align to TRBD1. The CDR3 has 13 residues. Trimming took 8 bases from V and 11 from J; bases not matched to a gene: 14. Germline V lookup: CDR1 GTSNPN, CDR2 SVGIG (reference sequence). The CDR3: CARQTGGAEEAFF. As DNA, the CDR3 is TGTGCCAGGCAGACAGGGGGCGCGGAGGAGGCTTTCTTT.

This chain connects TRBV5-1 to TRBJ2-7; 12 nucleotides agree with TRBD1. This CDR3 has 15 amino acids. The junction had 2 bases not matched to a gene; V was cut back by 2 bases and J by 2 bases. From germline, CDR1 is SGHRS and CDR2 YFSETQ. CDR3 DNA sequence: TGCGCCAGCAGCTTAGGGACAGGGGGCACCTACGAGCAGTACGTC. Encoded protein: CASSLGTGGTYEQYV.

V is TRBV9 and J is TRBJ2-1; D not resolved. The CDR3 loop spans 14 amino acids. Germline V gives CDR1 SGDLS, CDR2 YYNGEE. Trimming cost V 1 base and J 0 bases, with 5 bases left between them. CDR3 in amino acids: CASSVLGSYNEQFF. The CDR3 coding sequence is TGTGCCAGCAGCGTATTGGGCTCCTACAATGAGCAGTTCTTC.

In its sample, this clonotype was seen a few times. The chain couples TRBV19 to TRBJ1-1; D not resolved. The germline V gene has CDR1 LNHDA and CDR2 SQIVND (reference sequence). Trimming removed 1 base at V and 3 bases at J, with 12 bases between. The CDR3 contains 15 residues. CDR3 bases: TGTGCCAGTAGTATAGGCACTGGGCGGGACACTGAAGCTTTCTTT. Translating it yields CASSIGTGRDTEAFF.

This clonotype has a count of ten or more. This chain's CDR3 is CATEVGGDGYTF. CDR3 nucleotide sequence: TGTGCCACCGAAGTAGGGGGCGATGGCTACACCTTC. The J gene is TRBJ1-2, the V gene TRBV10-3, with 7 bases fitting TRBD1. Trimming took 10 bases from V and 6 from J; bases not matched to a gene: 8. In germline, CDR1 is ENHRY, CDR2 SYGVKD. The CDR3 extends over 12 amino acids.

This clonotype was found many times. The chain employs TRBV5-1 and TRBJ1-2; D is ambiguous. Trimming cost V 5 bases and J 3 bases, with 17 bases left between them. CDR1 SGHRS and CDR2 YFSETQ come from the germline V gene. The CDR3 extends over 15 amino acids. The CDR3 DNA reads TGCGCCAGCAGGTCCGGCACGGGCCGGTACTATGGCTACACCTTC. Its translation is CASRSGTGRYYGYTF.

The CDR3 reads CASTVRGQSYYEQYF. The CDR3 nucleotides read TGTGCCAGCACCGTCCGGGGACAGAGCTACTACGAGCAGTACTTC. This chain joins TRBV28 and TRBJ2-7, with 7 bases aligning to TRBD1. V shed 7 bases and J 3 bases; nucleotides not matched to a gene: 12. This CDR3 spans 15 amino acids. Germline V lookup: CDR1 MDHEN, CDR2 SYDVKM.

This clonotype came up many times. This chain uses TRBV20-1 with TRBJ2-1, with unresolved D. CDR1 and CDR2 from the germline V gene are DFQATT and SNEGSKA (reference sequence). CDR3 length: 17 residues. V gave up 1 base and J gave up 1 base, with 17 bases separating them. CDR3 bases: TGCAGTGCTAGAGGTACTACCATTCGAAGTTCCTACAATGAGCAGTTCTTC. Protein: CSARGTTIRSSYNEQFF.

This clonotype was recorded many times. The genes are TRBV9 and TRBJ1-1; no clear D. The CDR3 covers 15 residues. The germline V gene has CDR1 SGDLS and CDR2 YYNGEE. V was pared by 0 bases and J by 1 base, with 10 bases between. This CDR3 is CASSVVLAGNTEAFF. CDR3 nucleotides: TGTGCCAGCAGCGTAGTTTTGGCTGGGAACACTGAAGCTTTCTTT. Full variable domain (rest looked up from reference TRBV9 and TRBJ1-1): DSGVTQTPKHLITATGQRVTLRCSPRSGDLSVYWYQQSLDQGLQFLIQYYNGEERAKGNILERFSAQQFPDLHSELNLSSLELGDSALYFCASSVVLAGNTEAFFGQGTRLTVV.

This clonotype was found many times. V is TRBV18 and J is TRBJ2-7; TRBD1 is a possible D gene (6 bases). In germline, CDR1 is KGHSH, CDR2 LQKENI. CDR3 length: 13 amino acids. V lost 5 bases to trimming and J lost 6 bases, with 14 bases between them. The CDR3 bases are TGTGCCAGCTCAAGGGGGACCCGAGGCGAGCAGTACGTC. It yields the protein CASSRGTRGEQYV.

The V call is TRBV30, the J call TRBJ2-3; 12 nucleotides agree with TRBD2. V was clipped by 3 bases and J by 2 bases; unmatched bases: 6. Per germline, CDR1 GTSNPN and CDR2 SVGIG (reference sequence). This CDR3 has 16 residues. The CDR3 here is CAWSPGLAGDTDTQYF. The CDR3 nucleotides read TGTGCCTGGAGCCCGGGACTAGCGGGCGACACAGATACGCAGTATTTT.

At least ten counts were recorded for this clonotype. The chain has TRBV7-3 and TRBJ2-2; 7 bases fit TRBD2. Per germline, CDR1 SGHTA and CDR2 FQGTGA. Trimming removed 2 bases from V and 4 bases from J; junction bases left unmatched: 7. There are 16 residues in the CDR3. CDR3 bases: TGTGCCAGCAGCTTACGCTTTACGGGAGGCACCGGGGAGCTGTTTTTT. The encoded protein is CASSLRFTGGTGELFF.

This clonotype has ten or more counts. The chain links TRBV30 to TRBJ1-1; TRBD1 is a possible D gene (6 bases). The CDR3 is 13 amino acids. The germline CDR1 and CDR2 sequences are GTSNPN and SVGIG (reference sequence). V was clipped by 3 bases and J by 1 base, with 9 bases between them. In DNA form, the CDR3 reads TGTGCCTGGAGGGGGGCAGGGAACACTGAAGCTTTCTTT. It translates to CAWRGAGNTEAFF.

The V call is TRBV20-1, the J call TRBJ2-3; D tentatively fits TRBD1 or TRBD2 (6 bases each). The CDR3 has 16 residues. V was trimmed by 2 bases and J by 3 bases, leaving 18 bases between them. Germline V gene sequence: CDR1 DFQATT, CDR2 SNEGSKA (reference sequence). In nucleotides, the CDR3 is TGCAGTGCTAGACGACAGGCGGCGGGAAGGACAGATACGCAGTATTTT. Its protein is CSARRQAAGRTDTQYF.